The subject of this entry is one TCR beta chain. A junction end diverges from the germline sequence, so it may reflect a read error. This entry belongs to a study of glioma-infiltrating T cells. TCR alpha and beta CDR3 regions were amplified from RNA using iRepertoire nested multiplex PCR. TCRdb processed the multiplex PCR reads anew with MiXCR; each CDR3 protein has one entry. The profile covers 150,000 to 200,000 distinct CDR3 sequences, with 30% to 40% appearing a single time and around 20% taken by the ten largest. This CDR3 comprises 13 residues. Looked up from germline, CDR1 is MNHEY and CDR2 is SMNVEV (reference sequence).

This chain connects TRBV27 to TRBJ1-1; no reliable D call. The material sequenced was glioma tissue, nonneoplastic brain tissue, or PBMCs (not recorded which). The sequence came from a human donor with low-grade glioma or glioblastoma, undergoing nonglioma brain surgery, or in good health (not recorded which). The CDR3 loop reads CASSYGRVSGAFF. In nucleotides, the CDR3 is TGTGCCAGTAGTTATGGGAGGGTTAGTGGAGCTTTCTTT.